This T cell receptor (beta chain) comes out of a study of Ad26.COV2.S vaccination and SARS-CoV-2 variants. For the study at large: The vaccine Ad26.COV2.S was put into the muscle once, or twice with 56 days between.

Specified treatment: some 20 received Ad26.COV2.S at low or high dose, single or two shots; 5 received placebo; per-sample allocation not given. Each sample was drawn 63 days after the first injection (of vaccine or placebo). TCRdb's copy holds only in-frame clones and misses some; the assay was immunoSEQ multiplex PCR. This table holds over 200,000 clones, 70% to 90% found once. The CDR3 is 15 residues long. V was trimmed by 6 bases and J by 2 bases, leaving 11 bases between them. The germline V gene has CDR1 MNHEY and CDR2 SVGAGI. The chain employs TRBV6-5 and TRBJ2-6; maybe TRBD1 (5 bases). The sequences come from peripheral blood, collected in a trial of Ad26.COV2.S vaccine versus placebo. This receptor was identified in a person between 18 and 65 years old who received the Ad26.COV2.S COVID-19 vaccine or a placebo. CDR3 protein: CASSRAHAGANVLTF. The CDR3 DNA sequence: TGTGCCAGCAGCAGGGCACATGCTGGGGCCAACGTCCTGACTTTC.